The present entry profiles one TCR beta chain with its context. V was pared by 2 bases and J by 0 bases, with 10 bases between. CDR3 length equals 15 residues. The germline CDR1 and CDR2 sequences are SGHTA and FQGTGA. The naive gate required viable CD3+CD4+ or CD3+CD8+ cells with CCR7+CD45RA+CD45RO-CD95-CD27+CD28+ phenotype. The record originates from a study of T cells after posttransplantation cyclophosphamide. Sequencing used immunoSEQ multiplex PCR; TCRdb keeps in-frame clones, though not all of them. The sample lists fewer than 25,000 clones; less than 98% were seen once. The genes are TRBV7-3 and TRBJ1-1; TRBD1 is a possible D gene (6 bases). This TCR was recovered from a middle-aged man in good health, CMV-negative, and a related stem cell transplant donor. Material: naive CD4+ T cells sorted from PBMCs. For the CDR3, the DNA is TGTGCCAGCAGCTTAGGGGGCGGCATGAACACTGAAGCTTTCTTT. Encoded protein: CASSLGGGMNTEAFF.